This T cell receptor beta chain came from a study of cytomegalovirus exposure and HLA in healthy donors (dated by TCRdb to about 2017). About the investigation overall: An earlier analysis of several hundred of the donors reported more than 250 Gb of sequence data and 117 million unique TCR beta sequences from about 179 million T cells. To predict cytomegalovirus infection status, the study brought together high-throughput TCR immunosequencing, statistical association of individual TCRs with disease status, and machine learning. Among almost 400 genotyped donors of the cohort, an average of around 240,000 unique TCR beta nucleotide sequences were sequenced per donor, roughly 20% of them non-productive. HLA typing covered class I and class II loci at four-digit resolution. Genome-wide SNP genotypes for about three fifths of the roughly 700 donors were used in a later genetic analysis, which treated that subset as a discovery cohort. The study aimed to test whether cataloging public T cell receptors could reveal signatures of past pathogen exposure. An early release that covered around 590 HLA-typed donors contained about 300 gigabases of sequencing data and around 85 million unique TCR sequences. Rather than using new phenotypic data, the later analysis identified candidate immune exposures from TCR beta sequences and from how often those sequences occurred across donors. Besides the first cohort of approximately 670 subjects, a separate validation cohort made up of 120 or so different subjects was used. All discovery cohort repertoires had been generated on a single sequencing platform. Typing coverage differed by locus: A, B, C, DRB1 and DQB1 were typed in about 620-640 donors, DQA1 in 500 to 550, DPA1 in some 570, and DPB1 in approximately 450. Alongside the repertoire data, information on donor age, sex, ethnicity and CMV serostatus was compiled. To decide whether each TCR beta V gene segment behaved as functional or pseudogenic, an earlier analysis of 587 of the donors relied on high-throughput TCR beta sequencing. Because of strong linkage in the cohort, five DR-DQ haplotypes were treated as single units for association and clustering. Of the 300 to 450 genotyped donors, 65% to 90% were placed in the genetic ancestry cluster associated with self-reported Caucasian donors. In a later analysis, previously published TCR beta repertoires from 670 or so donors were re-analyzed and high-resolution HLA genotyping was added so that TCR occurrence patterns could be studied. The study profiled the T cell repertoires of more than 500 subjects by immunosequencing and related them to cytomegalovirus serostatus.

The method behind the library was the immunoSEQ multiplex PCR assay. A mixture of 60 forward primers for TCR Vbeta segments and 13 reverse primers for TCR Jbeta segments was used in the multiplex PCR. The CDR3 region of rearranged TCR beta genes was amplified from genomic DNA with a multiplex PCR assay. The Illumina HiSeq System was used to sequence the amplified TCR beta libraries as 87-base-pair reads. Turning to the authors' computational methods: In a later analysis, around 80 million unique TCR beta chains were counted across the 500 to 850 repertoires, and approximately 9.9 million of these chains were shared by at least two donors. A nearest-neighbor algorithm error-corrected the raw reads and collapsed the reads into unique sequences, merging closely related sequences to remove PCR and sequencing errors. CDR3 sequences were aligned to IMGT reference sequences to assign V, D and J gene segments. Each retained sequence needed at least a six-nucleotide match to both a V gene segment and a J gene segment. A rearrangement was called productive if the CDR3 had no stop codons and remained in frame with V and J, and every other rearrangement was called non-productive. Following IMGT convention, CDR3 was defined as the stretch from the second conserved V-encoded cysteine to the conserved J-encoded phenylalanine. The earlier analysis of 550 to 650 of the donors excluded any sequence lacking an unambiguous match to a single V gene segment. In an earlier analysis of approximately 500 of the donors, a V segment was called functional when productive rearrangements were above 56.7%, and segregating when the standard deviation between donors exceeded 5%. To diagnose cytomegalovirus status from the catalog of TCR beta chain sequences, a statistical classification framework was built. A later analysis assigned V and J genes by comparing TCR nucleotide sequences with IMGT/GENE-DB human TR gene sequences. In a later analysis, CDR3 sequences and most-parsimonious VDJ recombination scenarios were assigned using the TCRdist pipeline. In a later analysis, each TCR beta chain was defined by its CDR3 amino acid sequence together with its V-gene family, and reads lacking a unique V-gene family were excluded. A later analysis removed roughly 590 highly shared, low-generation-probability nucleotide sequences to deal with suspected cross-contamination and a sequencing artifact. For each public chain, a later analysis derived a clonal expansion index from normalized ranks of inferred template counts within each repertoire. Generation probabilities in a later analysis came from a VDJ recombination model fitted to out-of-frame rearrangements, and those results were checked against IGoR. Hypergeometric tests were used in a later analysis to score TCR-TCR, TCR-HLA and TCR-CMV co-occurrence, with a repertoire-size bias correction applied to the TCR pairs. In a later analysis, false discovery rates were estimated by permuting HLA or CMV assignments 20 times. In a later analysis, co-occurring TCRs were grouped with DBSCAN, and TCRdist sequence similarity was added when clustering was performed within HLA-allele-positive subsets. For co-occurrence clustering, repertoires with fewer than 30,000 or more than 120,000 public chains were excluded, along with four or five repertoires with anomalous nucleotide sharing. TCRdb's version of the immuneACCESS table is confined to in-frame rearrangements and falls short of the full clone set. An unresolved V gene accounts for under half of the shortfall where checked; the remainder is of unknown origin. That table gives V, J and clone size, and the DNA gave D and trimming. The sample table shows more than 110,000 clones, and roughly 80% are seen once. About 3% of the sample is taken by the ten largest.

The paper's findings and limits, for the study overall: Across donors, most TCR sequences were observed very rarely, whereas some public TCRs were present in many individuals. In a later analysis, over 15,000 TCR beta sequences were associated with specific HLA alleles at a false discovery rate of 0.05. In the study, around 150 TCR beta chains were listed as associated with cytomegalovirus. The 87-base-pair reads could not distinguish some IMGT-functional V segments, including TRBV6-2 and TRBV6-3, so those segments were excluded. Immune exposure information for the cohort was limited to CMV serostatus. An earlier analysis of approximately 540 of the donors showed that most TCR beta V segments appeared in productive rearrangements either about 90% or about 30% of the time, which broadly matched IMGT annotations. According to a later analysis, most CMV-associated TCR beta chains appeared to be HLA-restricted, and the HLA associations seemed to be driven largely by CMV exposure. The classifier was reported to diagnose cytomegalovirus status with high specificity and sensitivity in both the original and validation cohorts. In this cohort, only TCR beta chains were sequenced, and detectable features were limited by the absence of alpha or paired-chain data. Roughly 17 rarely observed V segments, including chromosome 9 orphons, were excluded from the earlier analysis of some 590 of the donors because counts were too low. According to a later genetic analysis, donors in an Asian-associated ancestry cluster had fewer N-insertions in productive TCRs than the approximately 700-donor mean. A further reported finding was that TCR beta sequences accurately predicted the HLA-A and HLA-B alleles for most subjects in the first cohort. According to a later analysis, parvovirus B19, influenza, CMV and Epstein-Barr virus appeared linked to several top co-occurrence clusters. In a later analysis, the rate of TCR association differed among HLA loci, with DRB1 alleles having the most associated TCRs and HLA-C alleles having the fewest. In a later analysis, HLA-associated TCR beta chains were found to be more clonally expanded and to have lower generation probabilities than equally common non-associated chains. When HLA alleles, especially DR and DQ, strongly co-occurred, attributing TCR associations to individual alleles was difficult. A cluster of highly shared sequence variants was judged likely to represent a technical artifact of the sequencing pipeline. Correlated functional status among segregating V segments might reflect linkage disequilibrium, but an unknown experimental factor could not be ruled out. Presence/absence analyses assumed roughly uniform sequencing depth across donors, an assumption that may not hold. A later genetic analysis associated a missense DCLRE1C variant with V-gene and J-gene trimming of TCR beta chains, and an independent cohort replicated the association. The authors suggested that the approach could potentially be extended to other disease states and immunological phenotypes. In vitro tests confirmed that three of the cytomegalovirus-associated TCR beta chains recognize cytomegalovirus antigens. Because HLA typing was unavailable for some donors at each locus, only the typed subset was used in association tests.

This clone is a singleton in its sample. What antigen it recognizes has not been identified. No base quality information exists; no much larger clone differs at one position. Including the terminal cysteine and phenylalanine, the CDR3 comprises 14 residues. CDR3 DNA only is kept here, 42 bases in frame from base 1. As encoded in the germline V gene, CDR1 is SGHNT while CDR2 is YENEEA. V drops 5 bases and J drops 1 base, leaving 10 bases in between. In total, roughly 670 healthy bone marrow donors made up the cohort. At the time of sampling, every cohort member was nominally healthy, though immune exposures that went unrecorded were likely present. The donor was CMV seronegative and belonged to the group of 350 to 400 seronegative cohort members. A peripheral blood sample was provided by each donor, and peripheral blood mononuclear cells were used for TCR beta sequencing. The Qiagen DNeasy Blood Extraction Kit was used to extract genomic DNA from the blood cell samples.

The sequence derives from a female donor in good health and CMV-seronegative. The chain links TRBV11-3 with TRBJ2-3; a confident D gene designation cannot be given. Source material: PBMCs. The nucleotide sequence is TGTGCCAGCAGCATTAGCCGCGGCACAGATACGCAGTATTTT. This translates into CASSISRGTDTQYF.